The T cell receptor beta chain described here comes from a study of T cells in Graves' hyperthyroidism and ophthalmopathy. What was amplified from RNA transcripts were TCR beta CDR3 regions. When the TCR CDR3 underwent first-round RT-PCR, the HTBI primer set was used. Each CDR3 protein gets one entry after TCRdb re-called the multiplex PCR reads with MiXCR. The table has 200,000 to 250,000 distinct CDR3 sequences, roughly a quarter seen once. The V gene's germline CDR1 is MNHEY and CDR2 SVGAGI. J was trimmed by 7 bases and V by 6 bases; bases with no gene match: 7. The CDR3 runs 13 residues. This clonotype was seen at least ten times. What it recognizes is unknown. Individuals with ophthalmopathy presented a Clinical Activity Score of at least 3, a NOSPECS grade of at least 4 and a duration under 3 months. It was uncontrolled infection, other autoimmune disease, pregnancy or lactation that excluded patients.

Study conclusions and caveats: Most expanded thyroid clonotypes above 0.001 also appeared in blood.

This TCR was recovered from a woman between 35 and 50 years old with Graves' ophthalmopathy. Sequencing was done on a sample of blood. The chain carries TRBV6-5 and TRBJ2-7; TRBD1 aligns across 9 bases. The CDR3 here is CASRLQGASEQYF. The CDR3 DNA is TGTGCCAGCAGGTTACAGGGGGCAAGTGAGCAGTACTTC.